The 30 T cell receptor beta chains in this list originate from one sample, sequenced in a study of Ad26.COV2.S vaccination and SARS-CoV-2 variants. TCRdb's table, derived via immunoSEQ multiplex PCR, lists solely in-frame clones and lacks some. The sample lists some 400,000 clones; approximately 90% were seen once. The treatment: some 20 received Ad26.COV2.S at low or high dose, single or two shots; about five received placebo; per-sample allocation not given. Day 63 following the first vaccine or placebo injection was when the samples were taken. The sample was peripheral blood, taken in a trial of Ad26.COV2.S vaccine versus placebo. These receptors were collected from a person between 18 and 59 years old who received the Ad26.COV2.S COVID-19 vaccine or a placebo.

This chain uses TRBV7-2 with TRBJ2-5; maybe TRBD2 (5 bases). V lost 1 base, J lost 5 bases, and 11 bases lay in between. Germline loops: CDR1 SGHTA, CDR2 FQGNSA. The CDR3 totals 14 residues. The CDR3 spells CASSLVPWRETQYF. In DNA, the CDR3 is TGTGCCAGCAGCTTAGTCCCCTGGAGGGAGACCCAGTACTTC.

The rearrangement uses TRBV7-2 and TRBJ2-7; D may be TRBD2 (6 bases). Between the trimmed V and J ends, which lost 5 bases and 6 bases, there was a span of 17 bases. Germline CDR1 SGHTA, CDR2 FQGNSA. The CDR3 spans 14 residues. The CDR3 DNA is TGTGCCAGCAGCCGTCAAACGGGGAGGACCGAGCAGTACTTC. This codes for CASSRQTGRTEQYF.

The count of this clone is one. The gene calls are TRBV9 and TRBJ1-5; 9 nucleotides line up with TRBD1. With 2 bases clipped from V and 7 bases from J, the junction kept 7 bases outside the gene matches. Germline V CDR1 and CDR2: SGDLS, YYNGEE. The CDR3 consists of 15 residues. CDR3 loop: CASSVGTGPRQPQHF. In DNA, the CDR3 is TGTGCCAGCAGCGTTGGGACAGGGCCGAGGCAGCCCCAGCATTTT.

This clone was picked up one time. V usage is TRBV25-1 and J usage is TRBJ2-7; the match to TRBD1 covers 7 bases. In germline, CDR1 is MGHDK, CDR2 SYGVNS. Trimming took 7 bases from V and 4 from J; bases not matched to a gene: 10. The CDR3 has 14 amino acids. As DNA, the CDR3 is TGTGCCAGCAAGAACCGGGACAGCCTTTACGAGCAGTACTTC. Amino acid sequence: CASKNRDSLYEQYF.

This rearrangement joins TRBV19 to TRBJ2-2; D may be TRBD1 or TRBD2 (5 bases each). CDR1 is LNHDA and CDR2 is SQIVND in the germline V gene (reference sequence). V was trimmed by 4 bases and J by 5 bases, leaving 11 bases between them. The CDR3 has 14 residues. CDR3: CASSTGRPTGELFF. As DNA, the CDR3 is TGTGCCAGTAGTACGGGACGGCCAACCGGGGAGCTGTTTTTT.

This sequence joins TRBV5-4 and TRBJ2-7, with TRBD2 matching over 13 bases. The CDR3 length is 17 residues. The germline V gene has CDR1 SGHNT and CDR2 YYREEE (reference sequence). V lost 1 base to trimming and J lost 0 bases; unmatched junction nucleotides: 4. For the CDR3, the DNA is TGTGCCAGCAGCTTGAGGGGACTAGCGGGGAGCTCCTACGAGCAGTACTTC. Translated, it gives CASSLRGLAGSSYEQYF.

The chain couples TRBV11-2 to TRBJ2-5; 8 positions match TRBD2. V was clipped by 2 bases and J by 5 bases; unmatched bases: 10. The germline CDR1 and CDR2 sequences are SGHAT and FQNNGV. The CDR3 has 16 residues. The CDR3 loop reads CASSLSVSGGRETQYF. For the CDR3, the DNA is TGTGCCAGCAGCTTAAGCGTCTCGGGAGGGCGGGAGACCCAGTACTTC.

This clone was observed a single time. The chain employs TRBV7-9 and TRBJ2-7; D is perhaps TRBD1 or TRBD2 (5 bases each). V was shortened by 5 bases and J by 3 bases, with 20 bases between the two germline ends. Germline V gene sequence: CDR1 SEHNR, CDR2 FQNEAQ (reference sequence). CDR3 length: 16 amino acids. The CDR3 region is CASSPKGTGRYYEQYF. The DNA of the CDR3 is TGTGCCAGCAGCCCTAAGGGAACGGGGCGTTACTACGAGCAGTACTTC.

This chain connects TRBV27 to TRBJ1-6; TRBD1 agrees at 7 bases. Germline loops: CDR1 MNHEY, CDR2 SMNVEV (reference sequence). V lost 5 bases, J lost 6 bases, and 10 bases stayed unmatched. This CDR3 spans 16 amino acids. Here the CDR3 reads CASSPPGTDLNSPLHF. CDR3 sequence (DNA): TGTGCCAGCAGTCCCCCCGGGACAGATCTTAATTCACCCCTCCACTTT.

The chain carries TRBV18 and TRBJ2-5; D remains unclear. Germline values: CDR1 KGHSH, CDR2 LQKENI. V was shortened by 3 bases and J by 4 bases, with 15 bases between the two germline ends. CDR3 length equals 15 residues. As DNA, the CDR3 is TGTGCCAGCTCACCGCGCTCTGGAGTACGAGAGACCCAGTACTTC. Its translation: CASSPRSGVRETQYF.

The chain employs TRBV10-1 and TRBJ1-1, with a weak D call TRBD1 (6 bases). CDR1 and CDR2 from the germline V gene are WNHNN and SYGVQD (reference sequence). Trimming pared 4 bases from V and 3 bases from J, leaving 12 bases between. The CDR3 covers 14 residues. The CDR3: CASSGGGPDTEAFF. The CDR3 DNA sequence: TGCGCCAGCAGTGGGGGGGGCCCGGACACTGAAGCTTTCTTT.

CDR3 bases: TGTGCCAGCAGCTGGGACAGGGCCGGCGAGCAGTACTTC. It codes for CASSWDRAGEQYF. The rearrangement links TRBV7-9 to TRBJ2-7; 9 positions agree with TRBD1. This CDR3 has 13 residues. Germline-derived CDR1 and CDR2 are SEHNR and FQNEAQ (reference sequence). V lost 4 bases, J lost 6 bases, and 4 bases stayed unmatched.

The chain has TRBV6-2 or TRBV6-3 and TRBJ1-6, with unresolved D. This CDR3 comprises 15 residues. Germline CDR1 MNHEY, CDR2 SVGEGT. V dropped 3 bases and J dropped 11 bases, with 17 bases sitting between them. The CDR3 region is CASSYSRITDTPLHF. The CDR3 region has the DNA TGTGCCAGCAGTTATTCTAGGATTACCGATACACCCCTCCACTTT.

V and J are TRBV6-2 or TRBV6-3 and TRBJ2-1; 7 bases agree with TRBD2. Losses at the gene ends were 5 bases for V and 9 bases for J; bases not matched to a gene: 13. CDR1 and CDR2 (germline): MNHEY, SVGEGT. This CDR3 contains 15 residues. The CDR3 DNA reads TGTGCCAGCAGTCCGACTAGCCGCGTAGTCGGTGAGCAGTTCTTC. It yields the protein CASSPTSRVVGEQFF.

This chain uses TRBV7-2 with TRBJ1-5; possibly TRBD1 for D (5 bases). The V gene's germline CDR1 is SGHTA and CDR2 FQGNSA. The CDR3 is 13 amino acids. Trimming left V 4 bases short and J 7 bases short, with 11 bases between. The CDR3 DNA follows: TGTGCCAGCAGCTCACAGGAAAGCCAGCCCCAGCATTTT. Amino acids: CASSSQESQPQHF.

The chain joins TRBV19 to TRBJ2-3; 8 bases align to TRBD2. The J segment lost 7 bases and the V segment lost 5 bases, leaving 8 bases of the junction unmatched. The CDR3 contains 14 residues. CDR1 is LNHDA and CDR2 is SQIVND in the germline V gene (reference sequence). CDR3 sequence: CASSPGLAKNTQYF. The CDR3 bases are TGTGCCAGTAGTCCCGGACTAGCTAAAAATACGCAGTATTTT.

The V gene is TRBV27, the J gene TRBJ1-2; 9 nucleotides line up with TRBD1. Trimming at V came to 5 bases and at J to 5 bases, leaving 12 bases not matched to a gene. The CDR3 sequence is 16 residues long. The V gene's germline CDR1 is MNHEY and CDR2 SMNVEV (reference sequence). CDR3 in amino acids: CASSPDRGTGGYGYTF. DNA for the CDR3: TGTGCCAGCAGTCCGGACAGGGGAACGGGGGGATATGGCTACACCTTC.

V is TRBV28 and J is TRBJ1-5; D gene uncertain. V was trimmed by 9 bases and J by 0 bases, leaving 15 bases between them. In germline, CDR1 is MDHEN, CDR2 SYDVKM. This CDR3 spans 15 amino acids. The CDR3 region is CASRGEIYSNQPQHF. The CDR3 DNA is TGTGCCAGTCGTGGGGAGATCTATAGCAATCAGCCCCAGCATTTT.

The chain carries TRBV14 and TRBJ1-3, with D unclear. The CDR3 sequence is 13 residues long. Deletions cut 1 base from V and 4 bases from J, with 5 bases between. Germline loops: CDR1 SGHDN, CDR2 FVKESK. The CDR3 nucleotides read TGTGCCAGCAGCCAAGTTTTAGGAAACACCATATATTTT. Translated: CASSQVLGNTIYF.

The chain has TRBV6-2 or TRBV6-3 and TRBJ2-2; D is undetermined. CDR1 is MNHEY and CDR2 is SVGEGT in the germline V gene. This CDR3 is built from 11 residues. Trimming left V 5 bases short and J 5 bases short, with 3 bases between. The CDR3 DNA reads TGTGCCAGCAGTGGGACCGGGGAGCTGTTTTTT. This encodes CASSGTGELFF.

The V call is TRBV27, the J call TRBJ2-1, with D possibly being TRBD2 (6 bases). From germline, CDR1 is MNHEY and CDR2 SMNVEV (reference sequence). CDR3 length: 14 residues. The V gene lost 9 bases and the J gene lost 2 bases, with 14 bases spanning the gap. The CDR3 sequence is CASWEAGTYNEQFF. For the CDR3, the DNA is TGTGCCAGTTGGGAGGCGGGAACCTACAATGAGCAGTTCTTC.

This clone was recorded only once. The CDR3 sequence: CAISENARLEDGYTF. DNA of the CDR3: TGTGCCATCAGTGAGAACGCCAGGCTGGAAGATGGCTACACCTTC. The chain employs TRBV10-3 and TRBJ1-2; D unresolved. Trimming took off 2 bases at V and 6 bases at J, with 16 bases between the two ends. This CDR3 region has 15 residues. Germline V gene data show CDR1 as ENHRY and CDR2 as SYGVKD.

This clone was counted a single time. The CDR3 DNA is TGTGCCAGCTCACCACCGAGATTCGGACGGGGGGCATATGAGCAGTACTTC. Translated, it gives CASSPPRFGRGAYEQYF. The chain uses TRBV18 and TRBJ2-7, with D maybe TRBD2 (7 bases). The germline gives CDR1 KGHSH, CDR2 LQKENI. The CDR3 length is 17 residues. V lost 0 bases to trimming and J lost 7 bases, with 22 bases between them.

The chain links TRBV6-5 to TRBJ1-5; D might be TRBD1 (5 bases). CDR1 and CDR2 (germline): MNHEY, SVGAGI. The V and J ends lost 4 bases and 5 bases respectively, with 12 bases between them. This CDR3 is built from 14 residues. Here the CDR3 reads CASSLRGLYQPQHF. CDR3 DNA sequence: TGTGCCAGCAGTTTGAGGGGTTTGTATCAGCCCCAGCATTTT.

The CDR3 sequence: CAWEHNTGELFF. In DNA, the CDR3 is TGTGCCTGGGAGCACAACACCGGGGAGCTGTTTTTT. The rearrangement joins TRBV30 to TRBJ2-2; D unclear. Trimming stripped 5 bases from V and 2 bases from J, with 6 bases between. Germline loops: CDR1 GTSNPN, CDR2 SVGIG (reference sequence). CDR3 size: 12 residues.

The gene calls are TRBV25-1 and TRBJ2-5; perhaps TRBD1 as D (5 bases). Germline V lookup: CDR1 MGHDK, CDR2 SYGVNS. Trimming removed 2 bases from V and 5 bases from J, with 12 bases in between. The CDR3 is made up of 14 amino acids. The CDR3 bases are TGTGCCAGCAGTGAAGGGCAGGGCCGGGAGACCCAGTACTTC. Translated: CASSEGQGRETQYF.

The V gene is TRBV5-8, the J gene TRBJ2-6, with TRBD2 as a possible D gene (5 bases). The CDR3 covers 15 residues. Looked up from germline, CDR1 is SGHTS and CDR2 is YDEGEE. Trimming removed 10 bases at V and 4 bases at J, with 18 bases between. The CDR3 bases are TGTGCCTCCTCCCCTGCCGGGGTGGGGGCCAACGTCCTGACTTTC. Translation gives CASSPAGVGANVLTF.

The chain carries TRBV3-1 (or the pseudogene TRBV3-2) and TRBJ1-6; 7 bases map to TRBD1. The V segment lost 5 bases and the J segment 7 bases; nucleotides outside the gene matches: 8. CDR1 is LGHDT and CDR2 is YNNKEL in the germline V gene (reference sequence). CDR3 size: 15 residues. DNA of the CDR3: TGTGCCAGCAGCGCGAGGGGGACAGAGAATTCACCCCTCCACTTT. Its protein is CASSARGTENSPLHF.

The V gene is TRBV7-2, the J gene TRBJ1-1; D is perhaps TRBD1 (5 bases). V dropped 2 bases and J dropped 4 bases, with 8 bases sitting between them. The CDR3 is made up of 13 amino acids. CDR1 is SGHTA and CDR2 is FQGNSA in the germline V gene. The CDR3: CASSLTDTTEAFF. The CDR3 DNA reads as TGTGCCAGCAGCTTAACGGACACCACTGAAGCTTTCTTT. Combining the CDR3 with reference TRBV7-2 and TRBJ1-1 gives the whole variable domain GAGVSQSPSNKVTEKGKDVELRCDPISGHTALYWYRQSLGQGLEFLIYFQGNSAPDKSGLPSDRFSAERTGGSVSTLTIQRTQQEDSAVYLCASSLTDTTEAFFGQGTRLTVV.

This clone was observed a handful of times. The chain joins TRBV29-1 to TRBJ1-4; the match to TRBD1 covers 8 bases. Germline assignment: CDR1 SQVTM and CDR2 ANQGSEA. The CDR3 has 14 amino acids. The junction had 9 bases not matched to a gene; V was cut back by 4 bases and J by 8 bases. The CDR3 sequence: CSVANDRGDEKLFF. CDR3 DNA: TGCAGCGTTGCTAATGACAGGGGAGACGAAAAACTGTTTTTT. Full variable domain (outside the CDR3, taken from reference TRBV29-1 and TRBJ1-4): SAVISQKPSRDICQRGTSLTIQCQVDSQVTMMFWYRQQPGQSLTLIATANQGSEATYESGFVIDKFPISRPNLTFSTLTVSNMSPEDSSIYLCSVANDRGDEKLFFGSGTQLSVL.